What follows are 28 T cell receptor beta chains derived from one specimen sequenced in a study of human T cells and chemical hapten exposure. Noted time point: pre-sensitization, week 0. Treatment here: therapeutic diphenylcyclopropenone sensitization with weekly scalp DPC. MiXCR was run by TCRdb on the RACE reads, yielding one entry per CDR3 protein. The table has 99,000 or so distinct CDR3 sequences, 10% to 11% seen once. Material: whole blood, obtained in connection with sensitization to the hapten diphenylcyclopropenone (DPC). These receptors all come from a woman in her sixties with alopecia areata. Some clones in this sample may be carry-over from other donors' samples.

This clonotype has a count of ten or more. This chain links TRBV7-8 with TRBJ1-2, with D unclear. The CDR3 is 13 residues long. Trimming removed 0 bases from V and 8 bases from J, with 10 bases in between. Germline CDR1 reads SGHVS; CDR2 reads FQNEAQ. The CDR3 spells CASSLAGVSGYTF. The CDR3 nucleotides read TGTGCCAGCAGCTTAGCCGGGGTGTCAGGCTACACCTTC.

At least ten counts were recorded for this clonotype. The V and J genes are TRBV6-5 and TRBJ1-6; 7 positions agree with TRBD1. The CDR3 is 14 amino acids. Trimming cost V 10 bases and J 14 bases; bases outside gene matches: 17. Germline V CDR1 and CDR2: MNHEY, SVGAGI. CDR3 in amino acids: CATARDSLIQALHF. CDR3 bases: TGTGCCACCGCCAGGGACAGCCTAATTCAAGCCCTCCACTTT.

J is TRBJ2-3 and V is TRBV6-5; tentative D call: TRBD2 (6 bases). The germline V and J ends were trimmed by 0 bases and 1 base, with 14 bases remaining between them. The CDR3 sequence is 17 residues long. The V gene's germline CDR1 is MNHEY and CDR2 SVGAGI. Written as DNA, the CDR3 is TGTGCCAGCAGTTACTCTTACCCTAGCGTTGGCACAGATACGCAGTATTTT. Amino acid sequence: CASSYSYPSVGTDTQYF.

This clonotype was seen many times. V usage is TRBV11-1 and J usage is TRBJ2-1, with D perhaps matching TRBD2 (6 bases). The germline V gene has CDR1 SGHAT and CDR2 FQDESV (reference sequence). The CDR3 length is 13 residues. Trimming removed 6 bases from V and 7 bases from J, with 13 bases in between. The CDR3 DNA is TGTGCCAGCAGTTTCGGCGGGGAGAATGAGCAGTTCTTC. Its protein is CASSFGGENEQFF. The full variable domain, in which reference TRBV11-1 and TRBJ2-1 provide the parts outside the CDR3, is EAEVAQSPRYKITEKSQAVAFWCDPISGHATLYWYRQILGQGPELLVQFQDESVVDDSQLPKDRFSAERLKGVDSTLKIQPAELGDSAMYLCASSFGGENEQFFGPGTRLTVL.

This clonotype was found many times. The V gene is TRBV5-6, the J gene TRBJ2-7, with 8 bases aligning to TRBD1. V shed 3 bases, J shed 4 bases, and the junction held 9 bases outside the gene matches. This CDR3 comprises 15 residues. Germline loops: CDR1 SGHDT, CDR2 YYEEEE. The CDR3 DNA follows: TGTGCCAGCAGCTCGATAGGGACAGGAGTTTACGAGCAGTACTTC. It encodes CASSSIGTGVYEQYF.

The V call is TRBV18, the J call TRBJ2-5; D perhaps matches TRBD1 (6 bases). The CDR3 has 15 amino acids. V gave up 3 bases and J gave up 5 bases, with 16 bases separating them. CDR1 is KGHSH and CDR2 is LQKENI in the germline V gene. In nucleotides, the CDR3 is TGTGCCAGCTCACCTACACAGGGATTGGTGGAGACCCAGTACTTC. This encodes CASSPTQGLVETQYF.

V is TRBV12-3 or TRBV12-4 and J is TRBJ1-4; no reliable D call. CDR3 length: 14 residues. The V and J ends lost 4 bases and 6 bases respectively, with 12 bases between them. The CDR3 here is CASSSAGRDEKLFF. Here the CDR3 DNA reads TGTGCCAGCAGTTCGGCGGGCCGGGATGAAAAACTGTTTTTT.

The V call is TRBV2, the J call TRBJ1-3, with unresolved D. Trimming took 6 bases from V and 2 from J, leaving 14 bases between them. The CDR3 has 15 residues. CDR1 is SNHLY, CDR2 FYNNEI, per germline. This CDR3 reads CASRGTFAPGNTIYF. In nucleotides, the CDR3 is TGTGCCAGCAGGGGAACATTCGCCCCTGGAAACACCATATATTTT.

This clonotype was observed many times. The chain uses TRBV27 and TRBJ1-5; no firm D call. Looked up from germline, CDR1 is MNHEY and CDR2 is SMNVEV (reference sequence). The V and J ends lost 5 bases and 6 bases respectively, with 14 bases between them. CDR3 length equals 14 residues. The CDR3 reads CASSPHQVAQPQHF. Here the CDR3 DNA reads TGTGCCAGCAGTCCTCACCAAGTCGCTCAGCCCCAGCATTTT.

This clonotype was picked up many times. The V and J genes are TRBV29-1 and TRBJ2-1; D uncertain. Germline CDR1 SQVTM, CDR2 ANQGSEA. The CDR3 length is 13 residues. V shed 6 bases and J shed 0 bases, with 9 bases lying between them. The CDR3 bases are TGCAGCGTCCAACTTAGCTCCTACAATGAGCAGTTCTTC. Translated, it gives CSVQLSSYNEQFF.

V and J are TRBV20-1 and TRBJ2-3; 7 positions agree with TRBD2. Per the germline V gene, CDR1 is DFQATT and CDR2 is SNEGSKA (reference sequence). The V segment lost 6 bases and the J segment 0 bases; nucleotides outside the gene matches: 6. This CDR3 has 14 residues. The CDR3 here is CSAALAESTDTQYF. Written as DNA, the CDR3 is TGCAGTGCGGCCCTAGCGGAGAGCACAGATACGCAGTATTTT.

In this sample, this clonotype turned up a few times. The chain is built from TRBV2 and TRBJ2-3; 9 bases align to TRBD2. Germline lookup yields CDR1 SNHLY and CDR2 FYNNEI. V shed 7 bases, J shed 2 bases, and the junction held 7 bases outside the gene matches. The CDR3 spans 15 residues. DNA of the CDR3: TGTGCCAGCAAGGGAGCGGGGGGCCCCACAGATACGCAGTATTTT. It translates to CASKGAGGPTDTQYF. Looking up the rest from reference TRBV2 and TRBJ2-3 gives the full variable domain: EPEVTQTPSHQVTQMGQEVILRCVPISNHLYFYWYRQILGQKVEFLVSFYNNEISEKSEIFDDQFSVERPDGSNFTLKIRSTKLEDSAMYFCASKGAGGPTDTQYFGPGTRLTVL.

This clonotype was seen more than once but under ten times. This chain links TRBV12-3 or TRBV12-4 with TRBJ2-7; possibly TRBD1 for D (5 bases). The CDR3 consists of 13 residues. Deletions cut 7 bases from V and 6 bases from J, with 16 bases between. As DNA, the CDR3 is TGTGCCAGCACCCACAGACAGCTTATCGAGCAGTACTTC. It codes for CASTHRQLIEQYF.

This clonotype was observed many times. This chain uses TRBV3-1 with TRBJ2-7, with D perhaps TRBD2 (5 bases). The CDR3 loop spans 15 amino acids. Between the trimmed V and J ends, which lost 0 bases and 3 bases, there was a span of 12 bases. Germline-derived CDR1 and CDR2 are LGHDT and YNNKEL (reference sequence). CDR3 residues: CASSQESTGNYEQYF. The CDR3 nucleotides are TGTGCCAGCAGCCAAGAGTCGACGGGAAACTACGAGCAGTACTTC.

This chain uses TRBV12-3 or TRBV12-4 with TRBJ2-7, with TRBD1 identical over 7 bases. Trimming removed 5 bases from V and 3 bases from J; junction bases left unmatched: 16. CDR3 length: 17 residues. CDR3 protein: CASSPIDRVMRRYEQYF. As DNA, the CDR3 is TGTGCCAGCAGTCCTATCGACAGGGTGATGCGCCGCTACGAGCAGTACTTC.

The chain combines TRBV20-1 with TRBJ2-1; 7 nucleotides agree with TRBD2. Germline assignment: CDR1 DFQATT and CDR2 SNEGSKA (reference sequence). The J segment lost 3 bases and the V segment lost 3 bases, leaving 11 bases of the junction unmatched. CDR3 length: 16 amino acids. CDR3 nucleotide sequence: TGCAGTGCTAGTCGCCCCATTGGCGGGAGCTACAATGAGCAGTTCTTC. It encodes CSASRPIGGSYNEQFF.

To note about this clonotype: One junction end disagrees with the germline gene, perhaps due to a read error. V gene TRBV5-1 combines with J gene TRBJ2-2; D may correspond to TRBD1 or TRBD2 (5 bases each). CDR1 is SGHRS, CDR2 YFSETQ, per germline. This CDR3 region has 13 residues. The CDR3 sequence is CVSSLGVSGELFF. CDR3 DNA: TGCGTCAGCAGCTTGGGGGTCTCCGGGGAGCTGTTTTTT.

This clonotype was found a few times. V and J are TRBV11-3 and TRBJ2-3, with a possible D match to TRBD2 (5 bases). Germline CDR1 SGHNT, CDR2 YENEEA. This CDR3 has 15 amino acids. The germline V and J ends were trimmed by 3 bases and 0 bases, with 10 bases remaining between them. CDR3 DNA: TGTGCCAGCAGCTTCGGACGGGGAAGCACAGATACGCAGTATTTT. Encoded protein: CASSFGRGSTDTQYF.

This clonotype was seen ten or more times. The chain recombines TRBV19 with TRBJ2-5; no firm D call. Germline V CDR1 and CDR2: LNHDA, SQIVND (reference sequence). The V and J ends lost 2 bases and 2 bases respectively, with 18 bases between them. CDR3 size: 17 residues. The CDR3: CASSIYSASDLQETQYF. The CDR3 nucleotides read TGTGCCAGTAGTATATATTCGGCAAGCGACCTTCAAGAGACCCAGTACTTC.

This clonotype was counted at least ten times. The chain combines TRBV7-2 with TRBJ2-2, with unresolved D. The CDR3 has 16 amino acids. V gave up 4 bases and J gave up 11 bases, with 23 bases separating them. CDR1 SGHTA and CDR2 FQGNSA come from the germline V gene. This chain's CDR3 is CASSSQMYRTRSELFF. The CDR3 nucleotides read TGTGCCAGCAGCTCCCAGATGTACCGGACCAGAAGCGAGCTGTTTTTT.

V is TRBV4-2 and J is TRBJ1-5; D uncertain. The germline V gene has CDR1 LGHNA and CDR2 YNFKEQ. This CDR3 has 16 amino acids. The V end lost 3 bases, the J end lost 3 bases, and 15 bases lay between the germline ends. The CDR3 nucleotides are TGTGCCAGCAGCCAGTATGTATCTGGGAACAATCAGCCCCAGCATTTT. It codes for CASSQYVSGNNQPQHF.

This clonotype has only a few counts. The chain employs TRBV11-2 and TRBJ2-7; possibly TRBD1 or TRBD2 for D (7 bases each). From germline, CDR1 is SGHAT and CDR2 FQNNGV. V was cut by 4 bases and J by 5 bases, with 18 bases left in between. The CDR3 runs 15 residues. CDR3 loop: CASSSGGQSSHEQYF. DNA for the CDR3: TGTGCCAGCAGCTCGGGGGGACAGTCGTCCCACGAGCAGTACTTC.

This clonotype appeared many times. This chain uses TRBV6-5 with TRBJ2-1; TRBD2 aligns across 13 bases. CDR3 length: 16 residues. Germline assignment: CDR1 MNHEY and CDR2 SVGAGI. Losses at the gene ends were 0 bases for V and 9 bases for J; bases not matched to a gene: 5. CDR3 amino acids: CASSYSGTSGVGEQFF. The CDR3 DNA sequence: TGTGCCAGCAGTTACTCCGGGACTAGCGGGGTTGGTGAGCAGTTCTTC.

This clonotype was detected ten times or more. The CDR3 protein is CASSFSTSETGTQYF. CDR3 sequence (DNA): TGCGCCAGCAGCTTCTCGACTAGCGAGACGGGGACCCAGTACTTC. The chain carries TRBV5-1 and TRBJ2-5; the match to TRBD2 covers 8 bases. This CDR3 has 15 residues. Losses at the gene ends were 2 bases for V and 7 bases for J; bases not matched to a gene: 10. The germline V gene has CDR1 SGHRS and CDR2 YFSETQ.

This clonotype was counted many times. This chain uses TRBV29-1 with TRBJ1-6; no clear D. Germline CDR1 and CDR2: SQVTM and ANQGSEA. V was trimmed by 6 bases and J by 5 bases, leaving 11 bases between them. This CDR3 contains 13 residues. The CDR3 DNA sequence: TGCAGCGTCGCCGACGTACATAATTCACCCCTCCACTTT. It yields the protein CSVADVHNSPLHF.

The chain uses TRBV5-1 and TRBJ2-2; 7 bases fit TRBD1. In germline, CDR1 is SGHRS, CDR2 YFSETQ. Unmatched junction bases numbered 13, after V lost 4 bases and J lost 10 bases. The CDR3 is made up of 15 amino acids. CDR3 amino acids: CASSTGQASYVELFF. CDR3 DNA: TGCGCCAGCAGCACCGGACAGGCATCATACGTGGAGCTGTTTTTT. Together with reference TRBV5-1 and TRBJ2-2, the CDR3 gives the full variable domain: KAGVTQTPRYLIKTRGQQVTLSCSPISGHRSVSWYQQTPGQGLQFLFEYFSETQRNKGNFPGRFSGRQFSNSRSEMNVSTLELGDSALYLCASSTGQASYVELFFGEGSRLTVL.

As to this clonotype: A much larger clone lies a single base off, so this may be a read error. V and J are TRBV20-1 and TRBJ1-1, with D maybe TRBD1 (5 bases). Trimming left V 3 bases short and J 4 bases short, with 9 bases between. The CDR3 is made up of 12 amino acids. The germline V gene has CDR1 DFQATT and CDR2 SNEGSKA (reference sequence). CDR3 sequence: CSASRGATEAFF. For the CDR3, the DNA is TGCAGTGCTAGCCGAGGGGCCACTGAAGCTTTCTTT.

This clonotype was counted at least ten times. The chain carries TRBV25-1 and TRBJ1-3, with a weak D call TRBD1 (5 bases). This CDR3 has 15 residues. Germline lookup yields CDR1 MGHDK and CDR2 SYGVNS. Trimming cost V 9 bases and J 0 bases, with 15 bases left between them. CDR3 coding DNA: TGTGCCAGTGCGCAAGCAGGGAACTCTGGAAACACCATATATTTT. It yields the protein CASAQAGNSGNTIYF.